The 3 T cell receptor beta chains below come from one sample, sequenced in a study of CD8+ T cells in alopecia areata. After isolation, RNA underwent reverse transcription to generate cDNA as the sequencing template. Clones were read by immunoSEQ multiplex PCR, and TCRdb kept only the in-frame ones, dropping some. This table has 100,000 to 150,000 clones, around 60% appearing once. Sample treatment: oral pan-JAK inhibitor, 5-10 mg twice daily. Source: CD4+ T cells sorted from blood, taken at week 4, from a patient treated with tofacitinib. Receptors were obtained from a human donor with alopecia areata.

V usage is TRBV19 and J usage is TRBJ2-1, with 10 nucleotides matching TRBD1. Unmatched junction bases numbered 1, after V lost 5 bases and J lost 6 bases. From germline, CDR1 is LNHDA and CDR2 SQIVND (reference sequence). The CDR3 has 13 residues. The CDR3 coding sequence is TGTGCCAGTAGTCGGGACAGGGGCAATGAGCAGTTCTTC. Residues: CASSRDRGNEQFF.

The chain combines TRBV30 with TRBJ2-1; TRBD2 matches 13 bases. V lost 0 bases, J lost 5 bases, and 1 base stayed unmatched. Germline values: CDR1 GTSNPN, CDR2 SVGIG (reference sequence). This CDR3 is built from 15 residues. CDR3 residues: CAWSVGLAGDNEQFF. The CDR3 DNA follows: TGTGCCTGGAGTGTCGGACTAGCGGGAGACAATGAGCAGTTCTTC.

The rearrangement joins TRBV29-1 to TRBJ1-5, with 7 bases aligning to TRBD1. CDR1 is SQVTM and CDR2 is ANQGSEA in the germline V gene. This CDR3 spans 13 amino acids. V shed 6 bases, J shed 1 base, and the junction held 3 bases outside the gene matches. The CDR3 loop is CSVTGASNQPQHF. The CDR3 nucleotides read TGCAGCGTCACAGGGGCAAGCAATCAGCCCCAGCATTTT.